These 18 T cell receptor beta chains share one sample of origin, sequenced in a study of early stage breast cancer tumors. Assay: immunoSEQ multiplex PCR; the TCRdb copy retains only in-frame clones and omits some. The sample has 65,000 to 75,000 clones, around 80% seen once. The source material was blood. The receptors here all came from a person in their 40s with breast cancer.

V and J are TRBV2 and TRBJ2-1, with D possibly called TRBD1 or TRBD2 (5 bases each). V was pared by 4 bases and J by 8 bases, with 9 bases between. This CDR3 is 12 amino acids long. Germline assignment: CDR1 SNHLY and CDR2 FYNNEI. The CDR3 protein is CASSVRDDEQFF. CDR3 coding DNA: TGTGCCAGCAGTGTCCGGGACGATGAGCAGTTCTTC.

This rearrangement joins TRBV9 to TRBJ2-7, with 9 bases fitting TRBD1. Germline V gene lookup returns CDR1 SGDLS and CDR2 YYNGEE. The ends lost 3 bases at V and 5 bases at J; junction bases unmatched: 9. The CDR3 covers 15 residues. The CDR3 is CASSETGGAFNEQYF. DNA of the CDR3: TGTGCCAGCAGCGAAACAGGGGGCGCTTTTAACGAGCAGTACTTC.

The rearrangement joins TRBV13 to TRBJ2-7, with 10 bases that match TRBD1. Germline CDR1 is PRHDT and CDR2 is FYEKMQ (reference sequence). CDR3 size: 15 residues. The V and J ends lost 6 bases and 4 bases, in that order; junction bases with no gene match: 9. The CDR3 region is CASRSTGQGSYEQYF. For the CDR3, the DNA is TGTGCCAGCAGGTCGACGGGACAGGGGTCTTACGAGCAGTACTTC.

The CDR3 loop is CASSFYSEATNEKLFF. The CDR3 DNA follows: TGCGCCAGCAGCTTTTACAGCGAAGCAACTAATGAAAAACTGTTTTTT. V usage is TRBV5-1 and J usage is TRBJ1-4; unclear D gene. The CDR3 is made up of 16 amino acids. The germline V gene has CDR1 SGHRS and CDR2 YFSETQ. Trimming removed 2 bases at V and 0 bases at J, with 11 bases between.

The chain recombines TRBV5-5 with TRBJ2-5; 9 positions match TRBD2. This CDR3 is 17 amino acids long. Germline V gene data show CDR1 as SGHKS and CDR2 as YYEKEE (reference sequence). Unmatched junction bases numbered 13, after V lost 3 bases and J lost 4 bases. The CDR3 loop reads CASSWLAGVLSRETQYF. The CDR3 DNA reads as TGTGCCAGCAGCTGGTTAGCGGGAGTGTTATCCCGAGAGACCCAGTACTTC.

The chain joins TRBV10-3 to TRBJ2-7, with unresolved D. CDR3 length: 12 amino acids. The V and J ends lost 4 bases and 2 bases respectively, with 6 bases between them. CDR1 and CDR2 from the germline V gene are ENHRY and SYGVKD. CDR3 sequence: CAISAQTYEQYF. The CDR3 bases are TGTGCCATCAGTGCTCAGACCTACGAGCAGTACTTC.

This chain joins TRBV19 and TRBJ1-2, with TRBD1 as a possible D gene (6 bases). The CDR3 totals 15 residues. Looked up from germline, CDR1 is LNHDA and CDR2 is SQIVND (reference sequence). The V end was cut by 3 bases, the J end by 0 bases, with 11 bases between. CDR3 in DNA: TGTGCCAGTAGTATTACGACAGGTGCTAACTATGGCTACACCTTC. Translating gives CASSITTGANYGYTF.

The sample holds one count of this clone. V gene TRBV7-9 combines with J gene TRBJ2-1; 13 bases agree with TRBD2. The CDR3 length is 17 residues. The germline CDR1 and CDR2 sequences are SEHNR and FQNEAQ (reference sequence). With V trimmed by 5 bases and J by 9 bases, 13 bases remained unmatched. The DNA of the CDR3 is TGTGCCAGCAGCCCGCAGCGACTAGCGGGAGGCCTGATTGAGCAGTTCTTC. This translates into CASSPQRLAGGLIEQFF.

This clone appeared once. The chain joins TRBV28 to TRBJ2-7, with 7 bases fitting TRBD2. Unmatched junction bases numbered 11, after V lost 4 bases and J lost 5 bases. The CDR3 is made up of 15 amino acids. Germline V gives CDR1 MDHEN, CDR2 SYDVKM. The CDR3 bases are TGTGCCAGCAGTTCCGAGGCGGGAGCAGTAAACGAGCAGTACTTC. Its translation: CASSSEAGAVNEQYF.

The chain recombines TRBV29-1 with TRBJ2-1; the D call may be TRBD1 or TRBD2 (6 bases each). In germline, CDR1 is SQVTM, CDR2 ANQGSEA. CDR3 length equals 16 residues. The V end was cut by 7 bases, the J end by 0 bases, with 19 bases between. CDR3 amino acids: CSGTQGLRSSYNEQFF. CDR3 nucleotide sequence: TGCAGCGGTACACAGGGACTCCGGAGCTCCTACAATGAGCAGTTCTTC.

The chain recombines TRBV2 with TRBJ1-5; weak D call: TRBD1 (5 bases). CDR1 is SNHLY and CDR2 is FYNNEI in the germline V gene. The CDR3 runs 13 residues. Trimming took off 6 bases at V and 3 bases at J, with 9 bases between the two ends. This CDR3 reads CASRRGNNQPQHF. The DNA of the CDR3 is TGTGCCAGCAGGCGGGGGAACAATCAGCCCCAGCATTTT.

The genes are TRBV7-2 and TRBJ1-2; no clear D. This CDR3 is 13 amino acids long. CDR1 and CDR2 from the germline V gene are SGHTA and FQGNSA. Deletions cut 5 bases from V and 8 bases from J, with 15 bases between. The CDR3 DNA sequence: TGTGCCAGCAGCGCAAATCCCCAGCGGGGCTACACCTTC. It translates to CASSANPQRGYTF.

This clone was counted between two and nine times. The V and J genes are TRBV15 and TRBJ1-3; 7 bases are a match to TRBD1. The germline V gene encodes CDR1 LNHNV and CDR2 YYDKDF (reference sequence). The junction had 3 bases not matched to a gene; V was cut back by 0 bases and J by 4 bases. The length of the CDR3 is 15 residues. This CDR3 reads CATSRDLDRGNTIYF. CDR3 nucleotides: TGTGCCACCAGCAGAGACCTGGACAGGGGAAACACCATATATTTT.

The chain employs TRBV2 and TRBJ2-1, with 8 bases identical to TRBD1. The CDR3 covers 14 residues. Germline lookup yields CDR1 SNHLY and CDR2 FYNNEI. V trimming: 3 bases; J trimming: 9 bases; junction bases outside the gene matches: 7. The CDR3 is CASSDARGRSEQFF. CDR3 nucleotide sequence: TGTGCCAGCAGTGATGCCAGGGGGCGAAGTGAGCAGTTCTTC.

The chain uses TRBV9 and TRBJ2-7; possible D gene TRBD1, 5 bases. The V gene lost 2 bases and the J gene lost 2 bases, with 11 bases spanning the gap. This CDR3 region has 14 residues. Germline CDR1 SGDLS, CDR2 YYNGEE. The CDR3 nucleotides are TGTGCCAGCAGCGTCAGGCAGGGTCCCTACGAGCAGTACTTC. Encoded protein: CASSVRQGPYEQYF.

V and J are TRBV7-9 and TRBJ2-2; D is undetermined. The CDR3 totals 12 residues. CDR1 and CDR2 from the germline V gene are SEHNR and FQNEAQ (reference sequence). Trimming left V 7 bases short and J 5 bases short, with 8 bases between. In DNA form, the CDR3 reads TGTGCCAGCACCCCCCGAACCGGGGAGCTGTTTTTT. Its protein product is CASTPRTGELFF.

The gene calls are TRBV30 and TRBJ2-2; 7 nucleotides match TRBD2. This CDR3 is built from 15 residues. V shed 2 bases and J 0 bases; nucleotides not matched to a gene: 3. CDR1 is GTSNPN, CDR2 SVGIG, per germline (reference sequence). In DNA, the CDR3 is TGTGCCTGGAGTCGCGGACTAGCGAACACCGGGGAGCTGTTTTTT. Its translation is CAWSRGLANTGELFF.

This clone has just a few counts. The chain combines TRBV28 with TRBJ1-2, with TRBD1 identical over 7 bases. The CDR3 covers 14 residues. V gave up 9 bases and J gave up 2 bases; unmatched junction bases: 9. Germline values: CDR1 MDHEN, CDR2 SYDVKM. The CDR3 loop is CASRTGGENYGYTF. The CDR3 coding sequence is TGTGCCAGTCGGACAGGAGGGGAAAACTATGGCTACACCTTC.